The 10 T cell receptor beta chains reported below all come from one sample, sequenced in a study of blood T cell repertoires in COVID-19. Assay used: immunoSEQ multiplex PCR; TCRdb lists only in-frame clones, some missing. The sample records about 300,000 clones, about nine tenths being singletons. The sequenced material came from PBMCs or T cells enriched from blood (not recorded which). These receptors were obtained from a woman in her late teens or twenties who had recovered from COVID-19.

The chain combines TRBV24-1 with TRBJ2-7; the match to TRBD2 covers 7 bases. The CDR3 totals 15 residues. V shed 3 bases, J shed 4 bases, and the junction held 8 bases outside the gene matches. The germline V gene has CDR1 KGHDR and CDR2 SFDVKD. The CDR3: CATSDRELAPYEQYF. The CDR3 nucleotides are TGTGCCACCAGTGATCGAGAACTAGCGCCTTACGAGCAGTACTTC.

The genes are TRBV6-6 and TRBJ2-3; 10 nucleotides agree with TRBD2. Looked up from germline, CDR1 is MNHNY and CDR2 is SVGAGI (reference sequence). This CDR3 has 16 residues. V lost 0 bases and J lost 5; bases outside the gene matches: 5. CDR3 DNA: TGTGCCAGCAGTTACTCGAGCGGGAGGGCCATAGATACGCAGTATTTT. Translating it yields CASSYSSGRAIDTQYF.

The chain is built from TRBV24-1 and TRBJ1-5, with TRBD1 matching 9 bases. Per germline, CDR1 KGHDR and CDR2 SFDVKD. V was clipped by 4 bases and J by 6 bases; unmatched bases: 12. This CDR3 has 17 amino acids. As DNA, the CDR3 is TGTGCCACCAGTGACCGGAAGACAGGGGGAATATCTCAGCCCCAGCATTTT. Translated: CATSDRKTGGISQPQHF.

This clone came up a few times. The chain carries TRBV18 and TRBJ2-1; TRBD2 agrees at 8 bases. Germline CDR1 KGHSH, CDR2 LQKENI. The CDR3 is 15 amino acids. V trimming: 0 bases; J trimming: 5 bases; junction bases outside the gene matches: 3. The CDR3 is CASSPPSGGHNEQFF. The CDR3 bases are TGTGCCAGCTCACCACCAAGCGGGGGACACAATGAGCAGTTCTTC. Full variable domain (remainder filled in from reference TRBV18 and TRBJ2-1): NAGVMQNPRHLVRRRGQEARLRCSPMKGHSHVYWYRQLPEEGLKFMVYLQKENIIDESGMPKERFSAEFPKEGPSILRIQQVVRGDSAAYFCASSPPSGGHNEQFFGPGTRLTVL.

The V gene is TRBV19, the J gene TRBJ1-2, with no clear D. V was cut by 7 bases and J by 3 bases, with 15 bases left in between. Per germline, CDR1 LNHDA and CDR2 SQIVND (reference sequence). This CDR3 is 14 amino acids long. The CDR3 loop reads CASTRTGRDYGYTF. In nucleotides, the CDR3 is TGTGCCAGTACCAGGACTGGGAGGGACTATGGCTACACCTTC.

The chain joins TRBV19 to TRBJ2-1, with 8 bases matching TRBD2. The V and J ends lost 3 bases and 8 bases, in that order; junction bases with no gene match: 15. The CDR3 is 17 residues long. The germline gives CDR1 LNHDA, CDR2 SQIVND (reference sequence). The CDR3 is CASSMSDMEREYDEQFF. The CDR3 region has the DNA TGTGCCAGTAGTATGTCAGACATGGAGCGGGAGTATGATGAGCAGTTCTTC.

This clone was seen once. The chain combines TRBV7-2 with TRBJ2-3; 9 bases match TRBD2. CDR3 length equals 14 residues. Germline V gene sequence: CDR1 SGHTA, CDR2 FQGNSA. The ends lost 8 bases at V and 0 bases at J; junction bases unmatched: 3. CDR3 DNA sequence: TGTGCCAGCGAAGCGGGGGGCAGCACAGATACGCAGTATTTT. Translating it yields CASEAGGSTDTQYF.

The chain recombines TRBV19 with TRBJ2-7, with 7 bases fitting TRBD2. Germline CDR1 reads LNHDA; CDR2 reads SQIVND (reference sequence). This CDR3 has 15 residues. Trimming cost V 3 bases and J 0 bases; bases outside gene matches: 5. CDR3 nucleotide sequence: TGTGCCAGTAGTATTGGACTAGGGAGCTCCTACGAGCAGTACTTC. It specifies CASSIGLGSSYEQYF.

The chain uses TRBV5-5 and TRBJ2-7; a possible D gene is TRBD2 (6 bases). Germline V gene data show CDR1 as SGHKS and CDR2 as YYEKEE (reference sequence). This CDR3 is built from 14 residues. The V end was cut by 4 bases, the J end by 1 base, with 12 bases between. The CDR3 DNA is TGTGCCAGCAGCCCAACCGGGACTTCCTACGAGCAGTACTTC. This gives the protein CASSPTGTSYEQYF. The whole variable domain, remainder taken from reference TRBV5-5 and TRBJ2-7, is DAGVTQSPTHLIKTRGQQVTLRCSPISGHKSVSWYQQVLGQGPQFIFQYYEKEERGRGNFPDRFSARQFPNYSSELNVNALLLGDSALYLCASSPTGTSYEQYFGPGTRLTVT.

This clone was seen only a few times. The chain combines TRBV7-3 with TRBJ2-7, with 8 bases fitting TRBD2. The CDR3 runs 14 residues. Losses at the gene ends were 2 bases for V and 4 bases for J; bases not matched to a gene: 4. Germline values: CDR1 SGHTA, CDR2 FQGTGA. The DNA for the CDR3 is TGTGCCAGCAGCTTAGCGGCTAGCGGGTACGAGCAGTACTTC. Protein: CASSLAASGYEQYF.